The sequence of this T cell receptor beta chain was determined in a study of blood T cell repertoires in COVID-19. Germline CDR1 reads SGHNT; CDR2 reads YYREEE (reference sequence). The V segment lost 0 bases and the J segment 4 bases; nucleotides outside the gene matches: 2. This CDR3 is built from 15 residues. Authors' processing steps: Nucleated cell counts were estimated from reference gene primer amplification. The protocol was immunoSEQ multiplex PCR, while the TCRdb copy is restricted to in-frame clones and leaves out a portion. V and J calls and clone size are those listed in that table; D and trimming were worked out from the DNA. The sample consists of approximately 210,000 clones, around 84% of them appearing once.

This chain links TRBV5-4 with TRBJ1-2; TRBD1 aligns across 11 bases. The receptor comes from a man aged 30 to 39 with acute COVID-19. The material sequenced was PBMCs or T cells enriched from blood (not recorded which). The CDR3 DNA reads as TGTGCCAGCAGCTTGGAAGGGACAGGGGGCTATGGCTACACCTTC. As protein: CASSLEGTGGYGYTF.